The next 4 T cell receptor beta chains were all read from a single sample in a study of cytomegalovirus exposure and HLA in healthy donors. The PCR used 60 Vbeta and 13 Jbeta primers. TCRdb's copy holds only in-frame clones and misses some; the assay was immunoSEQ multiplex PCR. The sample contains fewer than 130,000 clones, 70% to 90% of which appear only once. The sample was PBMCs. The receptors shown here come from a man in his forties in good health and CMV-seronegative.

This chain connects TRBV30 to TRBJ1-2, with TRBD1 matching over 8 bases. V trimming: 2 bases; J trimming: 7 bases; junction bases outside the gene matches: 9. CDR3 length equals 14 residues. Germline CDR1 reads GTSNPN; CDR2 reads SVGIG (reference sequence). CDR3 in DNA: TGTGCCTGGAGTCTGGACAGGGAGCAGCGTGGCTACACCTTC. Protein product: CAWSLDREQRGYTF.

The chain joins TRBV7-6 to TRBJ2-2; 10 nucleotides line up with TRBD1. Trimming took 4 bases from V and 6 from J; bases not matched to a gene: 8. Germline V gives CDR1 SGHVS, CDR2 FNYEAQ. The CDR3 spans 16 residues. CDR3 amino acids: CASSSRGGTGAGELFF. The CDR3 DNA reads as TGTGCCAGCAGCTCTCGCGGGGGGACAGGGGCCGGGGAGCTGTTTTTT.

The chain carries TRBV5-1 and TRBJ2-7, with D possibly being TRBD1 (5 bases). The CDR3 extends over 13 amino acids. Germline V gene data show CDR1 as SGHRS and CDR2 as YFSETQ. V lost 4 bases, J lost 3 bases, and 11 bases lay in between. The CDR3 DNA reads TGCGCCAGCAGCATAGCCCAGGGCTACGAGCAGTACTTC. It codes for CASSIAQGYEQYF.

The chain combines TRBV15 with TRBJ2-7; D gene unclear. Germline CDR1 LNHNV, CDR2 YYDKDF (reference sequence). This CDR3 contains 12 residues. Trimming left V 4 bases short and J 2 bases short, with 6 bases between. The CDR3 sequence: CATSTNTYEQYF. CDR3 nucleotides: TGTGCCACCAGCACCAACACCTACGAGCAGTACTTC.